Below, 3 T cell receptor beta chains from the same sample are listed, as sequenced in a study of post-analysis software for immune sequencing data. Study-wide findings and caveats: In patients, about 5 TRBV segments were more frequent than in controls, with TRBV5-6, TRBV5-1 and TRBV20-1 among them.

Tagging with unique molecular identifiers was a feature of the TCR beta cDNA libraries. In TCRdb, the PCR reads were re-called with MiXCR into one record per CDR3 protein. The table records hundreds of thousands of distinct CDR3 sequences, 35% to 45% of them present only once. These receptors have no identified antigens. The sequenced sample consisted of blood. The receptors derive from a girl aged 2-10 years with multiple sclerosis.

This clonotype has a handful of counts. The chain combines TRBV5-5 with TRBJ2-3; unclear D gene. The V end was cut by 1 base, the J end by 1 base, with 7 bases between. The CDR3 runs 14 residues. Per germline, CDR1 SGHKS and CDR2 YYEKEE (reference sequence). The CDR3 here is CASSLREGTDTQYF. CDR3 nucleotides: TGTGCCAGCAGCTTGAGGGAAGGCACAGATACGCAGTATTTT.

The CDR3 loop is CASSQYFVADWETQYF. CDR3 in DNA: TGCGCCAGCAGCCAATATTTTGTAGCTGACTGGGAGACCCAGTACTTC. V usage is TRBV4-1 and J usage is TRBJ2-5; D is undetermined. CDR3 length: 16 amino acids. V lost 2 bases and J 5 bases, leaving 18 bases between the germline ends. The germline gives CDR1 MGHRA, CDR2 YSYEKL.

To note about this clonotype: One junction end does not reproduce the germline sequence, and a read error may be involved. V usage is TRBV12-3 or TRBV12-4 and J usage is TRBJ2-1, with 8 positions matching TRBD2. The CDR3 is made up of 15 amino acids. The CDR3, as DNA: TGTACCAGCACCATACTAGCGGAGTCTTTCGATGAGCAGTTCTTC. Translated: CTSTILAESFDEQFF.